The present T cell receptor beta chain was sequenced within a study of blood T cell repertoires in COVID-19. In the study overall: Researchers got acute and convalescent COVID-19 samples from the United States, Italy and Spain. T cells, B-cell-depleted T cells, or PBMCs supplied cDNA or gDNA.

In the original analysis: Reference gene primer amplification gave estimated nucleated cell counts. Sequencing used immunoSEQ multiplex PCR; TCRdb keeps in-frame clones, though not all of them. V, J and clone size reflect that table, while D and trimming were determined from the DNA. This repertoire shows 40,000 to 50,000 clones, around 81% found once; its top ten account for over 30%. The germline gives CDR1 MNHEY, CDR2 SVGAGI. The CDR3 covers 14 residues. The ends lost 8 bases at V and 4 bases at J; junction bases unmatched: 7. V is TRBV6-5 and J is TRBJ1-3; 8 nucleotides line up with TRBD1. The source of this sequence is a man aged 40-49 years with active or convalescent COVID-19. The sequenced sample was peripheral blood. CDR3 loop: CASRQGASGNTIYF. The CDR3 region has the DNA TGTGCCAGCCGCCAGGGGGCTTCCGGAAACACCATATATTTT.